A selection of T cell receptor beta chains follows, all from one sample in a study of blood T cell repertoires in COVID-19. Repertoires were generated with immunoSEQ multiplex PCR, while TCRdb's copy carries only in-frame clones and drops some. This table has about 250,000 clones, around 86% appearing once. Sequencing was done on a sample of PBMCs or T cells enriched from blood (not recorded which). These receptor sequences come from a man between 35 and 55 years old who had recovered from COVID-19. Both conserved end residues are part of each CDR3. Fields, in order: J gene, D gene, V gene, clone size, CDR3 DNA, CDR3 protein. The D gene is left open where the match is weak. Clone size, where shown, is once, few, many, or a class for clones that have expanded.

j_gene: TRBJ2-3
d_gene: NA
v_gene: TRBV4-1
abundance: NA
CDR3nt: TGCGCCAGCAGCCAATCGCCAATTGAGACAGGATCCACAGATACGCAGTATTTT
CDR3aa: CASSQSPIETGSTDTQYF

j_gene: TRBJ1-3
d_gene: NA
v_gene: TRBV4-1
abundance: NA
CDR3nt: TGCGCCAGCAGCGGAAGGGAGGCGTACGGAAACACCATATATTTT
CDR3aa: CASSGREAYGNTIYF

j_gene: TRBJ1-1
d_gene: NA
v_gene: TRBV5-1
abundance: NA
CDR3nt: TGCGCCAGCAGCACCTCATACTACAGGGTGGGCAGCCCGCACACTGAAGCTTTCTTT
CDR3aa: CASSTSYYRVGSPHTEAFF

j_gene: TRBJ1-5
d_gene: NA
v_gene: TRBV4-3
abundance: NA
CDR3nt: TGCGCCAGCAGCCAAGATCTCTACAGAAGCAATCAGCCCCAGCATTTT
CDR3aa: CASSQDLYRSNQPQHF

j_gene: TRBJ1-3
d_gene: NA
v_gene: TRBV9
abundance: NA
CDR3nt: TGTGCCAGCAGCGTAGTTGGGGAGTTAGACACCATATATTTT
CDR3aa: CASSVVGELDTIYF

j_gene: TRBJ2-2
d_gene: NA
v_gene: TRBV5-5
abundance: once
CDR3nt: TGTGCCAGCAGCTTGGGCAGATCGCCGACCGGGGAGCTGTTTTTT
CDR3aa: CASSLGRSPTGELFF

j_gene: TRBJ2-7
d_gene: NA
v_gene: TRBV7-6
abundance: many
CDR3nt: TGTGCCAGCAGCCATCCTAGCGATCCTACGGGGGAGCAGTACTTC
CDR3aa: CASSHPSDPTGEQYF

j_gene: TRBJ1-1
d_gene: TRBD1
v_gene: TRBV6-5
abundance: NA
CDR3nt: TGTGCCATCAAGTCACAGGGGGCAGAGGTAACTGAAGCTTTCTTT
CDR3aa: CAIKSQGAEVTEAFF

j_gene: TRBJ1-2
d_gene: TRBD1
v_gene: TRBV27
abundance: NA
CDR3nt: TGTGCCAGCAGTTCCCCGGGACAGGGGATAGAAGGCTACACCTTC
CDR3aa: CASSSPGQGIEGYTF

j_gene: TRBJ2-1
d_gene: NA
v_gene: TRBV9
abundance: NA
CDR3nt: TGTGCCAGCAGCGTAGGGGCAGGGCAAGATGAGCAGTTCTTC
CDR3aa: CASSVGAGQDEQFF

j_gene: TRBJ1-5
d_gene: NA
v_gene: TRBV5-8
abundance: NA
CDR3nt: TGTGCCAGCAGAAAAGGGGGTCAGCCCCAGCATTTT
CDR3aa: CASRKGGQPQHF

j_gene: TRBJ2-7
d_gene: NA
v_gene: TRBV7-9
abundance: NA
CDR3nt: TGTGCCAGCAGAAAAACAGACGGACTCTCCTACGAGCAGTACTTC
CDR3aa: CASRKTDGLSYEQYF

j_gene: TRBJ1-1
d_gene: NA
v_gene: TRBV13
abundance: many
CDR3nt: TGTGCCAGCAGCCCCCAGGGGCCCGGGTTCCGAACTGAAGCTTTCTTT
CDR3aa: CASSPQGPGFRTEAFF

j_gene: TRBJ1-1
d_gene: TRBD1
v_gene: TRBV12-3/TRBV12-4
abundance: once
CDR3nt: TGTGCCAGCAGAAACAGGGGGCTAGGAGCTTTCTTT
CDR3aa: CASRNRGLGAFF

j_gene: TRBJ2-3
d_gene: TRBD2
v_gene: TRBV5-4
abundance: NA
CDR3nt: TGTGCCAGCAGCGCCGGGGGGGCCGGGTCAGATACGCAGTATTTT
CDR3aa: CASSAGGAGSDTQYF

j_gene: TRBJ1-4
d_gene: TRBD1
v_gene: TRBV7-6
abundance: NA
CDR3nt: TGTGCCAGCAGACGGGACAGGGGGCGATTAGGAGCTAATGAAAAACTGTTTTTT
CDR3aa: CASRRDRGRLGANEKLFF

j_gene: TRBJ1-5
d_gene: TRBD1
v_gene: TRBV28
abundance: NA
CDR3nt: TGTGCCAGCATCCCGACAGGGGGTCAGCCCCAGCATTTT
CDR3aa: CASIPTGGQPQHF

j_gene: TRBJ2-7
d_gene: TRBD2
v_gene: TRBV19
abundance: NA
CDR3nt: TGTGCCAGTAGTCAAACGGTAAGCGGGAGATACACCTACGAGCAGTACTTC
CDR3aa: CASSQTVSGRYTYEQYF

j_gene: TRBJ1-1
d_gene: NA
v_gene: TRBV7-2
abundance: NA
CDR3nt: TGTGCCAGCCGAATACAGGGGAACACTGAAGCTTTCTTT
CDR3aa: CASRIQGNTEAFF

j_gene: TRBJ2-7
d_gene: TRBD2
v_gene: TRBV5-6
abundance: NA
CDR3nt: TGTGCCAGCTGTAGGGCTAGCGGGGGCCACGAGCAGTACTTC
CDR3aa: CASCRASGGHEQYF

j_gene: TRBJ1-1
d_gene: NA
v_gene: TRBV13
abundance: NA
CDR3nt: TGTGCCAGCAGCCCCTACCCCAACACTGAAGCTTTCTTT
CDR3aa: CASSPYPNTEAFF

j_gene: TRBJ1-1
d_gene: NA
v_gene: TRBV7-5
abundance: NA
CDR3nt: TGTGTCAGAAGCCCAAGGACACGTACTCAAGCTTTCTTT
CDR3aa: CVRSPRTRTQAFF

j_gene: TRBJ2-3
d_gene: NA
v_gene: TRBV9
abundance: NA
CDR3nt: TGTGCCAGCAGCGTAGCTGGGCAGTTTTCGGATACGCAGTATTTT
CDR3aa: CASSVAGQFSDTQYF

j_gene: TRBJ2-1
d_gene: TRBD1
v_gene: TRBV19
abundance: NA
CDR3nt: TGTGCCAGTAGTCCCGGACAGGCGTGGTATGAGCAGTTCTTC
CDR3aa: CASSPGQAWYEQFF

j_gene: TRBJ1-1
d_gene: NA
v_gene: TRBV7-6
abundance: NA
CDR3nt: TGTGCCAGCAGCTTAAGAGGAAACACTGAAGCTTTCTTT
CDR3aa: CASSLRGNTEAFF

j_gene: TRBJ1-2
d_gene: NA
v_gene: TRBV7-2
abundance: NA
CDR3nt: TGTGCCAGCAGCGCGGGGGGCGTCGCTAACTTTGGCTACACCTTC
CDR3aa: CASSAGGVANFGYTF

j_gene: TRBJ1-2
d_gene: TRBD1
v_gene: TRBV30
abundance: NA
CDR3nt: TGTGCCTGGTCGGGACAGACCTATGGCTACACCTTC
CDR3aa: CAWSGQTYGYTF

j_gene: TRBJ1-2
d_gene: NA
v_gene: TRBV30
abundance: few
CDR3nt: TGTGCCTGGAGTGTAGTGGGCCGCTATGGCTACACCTTC
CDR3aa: CAWSVVGRYGYTF

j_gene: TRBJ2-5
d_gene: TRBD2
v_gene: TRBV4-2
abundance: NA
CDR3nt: TGTGCCAGCAGCCAAGCAAAGGCGGGGGGGCGAGAGACCCAGTACTTC
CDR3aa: CASSQAKAGGRETQYF

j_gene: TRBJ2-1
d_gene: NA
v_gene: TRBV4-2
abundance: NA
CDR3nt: TGTGCCAGCAGTCCCCATTCCCGGGAGTACAATGAGCAGTTCTTC
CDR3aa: CASSPHSREYNEQFF

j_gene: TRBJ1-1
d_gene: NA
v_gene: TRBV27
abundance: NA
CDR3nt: TGTGCCAGCAGTTTAACTTCGCCGGCGGACATCGGCACTGAAGCTTTCTTT
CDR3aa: CASSLTSPADIGTEAFF

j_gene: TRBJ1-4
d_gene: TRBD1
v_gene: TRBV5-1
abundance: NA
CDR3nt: TGCGCCAGCAGCTTGAGGCAGGGGGCGATCGATGAAAAACTGTTTTTT
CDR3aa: CASSLRQGAIDEKLFF

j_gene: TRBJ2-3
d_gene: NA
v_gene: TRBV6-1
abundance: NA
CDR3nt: TGTGCCAGCAGTGACCAGGGAACAGATACGCAGTATTTT
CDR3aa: CASSDQGTDTQYF

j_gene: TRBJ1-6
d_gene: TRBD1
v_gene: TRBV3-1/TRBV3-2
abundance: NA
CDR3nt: TGTGCCAGCAGCCAAGATCAAACAGGGGGGATCCTCCACTTT
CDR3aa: CASSQDQTGGILHF

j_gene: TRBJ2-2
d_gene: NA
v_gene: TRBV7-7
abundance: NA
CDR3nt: TGTGCTAGCAGCCCACTGACAGGGAACACCGGGGAGCTGTTTTTT
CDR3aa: CASSPLTGNTGELFF

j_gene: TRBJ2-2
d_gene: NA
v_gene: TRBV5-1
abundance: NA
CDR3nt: TGCGCCAGCAGCTTCGATCGGGGGAACACCGGGGAGCTGTTTTTT
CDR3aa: CASSFDRGNTGELFF

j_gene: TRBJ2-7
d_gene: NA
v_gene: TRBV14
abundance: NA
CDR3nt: TGTGCCAGCAGCCAGGGGACAGAGTTTAGGGGTAGCGGGATACACTACGAGCAGTACTTC
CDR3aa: CASSQGTEFRGSGIHYEQYF

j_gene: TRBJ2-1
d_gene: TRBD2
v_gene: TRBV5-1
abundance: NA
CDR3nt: TGCGCCAGCAGCTCAGAAGCGGGAGGGCCTACGGATGAGCAGTTCTTC
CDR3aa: CASSSEAGGPTDEQFF

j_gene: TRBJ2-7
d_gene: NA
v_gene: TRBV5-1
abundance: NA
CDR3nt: TGCGCCAGCAGCCCCCTCGCAGGGGCCTACGAGCAGTACTTC
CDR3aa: CASSPLAGAYEQYF

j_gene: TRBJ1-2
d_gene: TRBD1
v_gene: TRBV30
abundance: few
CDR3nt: TGTGCCTGGAGTGCCTTAAGGGGGCAGAGGGACTATGGCTACACCTTC
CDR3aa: CAWSALRGQRDYGYTF

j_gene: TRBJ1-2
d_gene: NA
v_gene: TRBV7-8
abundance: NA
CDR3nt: TGTGCCAGCACCCTATCAGCAGACACAACGTCAGATGGCTACACCTTC
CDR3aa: CASTLSADTTSDGYTF

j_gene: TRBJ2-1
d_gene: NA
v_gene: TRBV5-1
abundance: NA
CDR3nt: TGCGCCAGCAGCTTGGCAACTAGCGGAGGGACAGCCTACAATGAGCAGTTCTTC
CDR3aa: CASSLATSGGTAYNEQFF

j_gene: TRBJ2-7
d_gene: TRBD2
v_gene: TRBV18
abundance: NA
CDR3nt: TGTGCCAGCTCACCGTCAGGGACTACCTACGAGCAGTACTTC
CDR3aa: CASSPSGTTYEQYF

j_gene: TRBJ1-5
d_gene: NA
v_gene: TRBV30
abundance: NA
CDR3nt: TGTGCCTGGAGTGGAAGCGGGGAAGGGCCCCAGCATTTT
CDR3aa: CAWSGSGEGPQHF

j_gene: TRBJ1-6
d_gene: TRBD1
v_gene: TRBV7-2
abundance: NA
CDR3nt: TGTGCCAGCAGCGCAGCAGGGACAGGGAATTCACCCCTCCACTTT
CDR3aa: CASSAAGTGNSPLHF

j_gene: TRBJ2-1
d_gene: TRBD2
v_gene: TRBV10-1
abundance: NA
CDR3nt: TGCGCCAGCAGCCCCGAACTAGCGGGGGGACTCAGCTCCTACAATGAGCAGTTCTTC
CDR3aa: CASSPELAGGLSSYNEQFF

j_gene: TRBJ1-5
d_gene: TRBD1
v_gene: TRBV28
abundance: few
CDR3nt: TGTGCCAGCAGCCAACTCGGGACAGACAATCAGCCCCAGCATTTT
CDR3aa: CASSQLGTDNQPQHF

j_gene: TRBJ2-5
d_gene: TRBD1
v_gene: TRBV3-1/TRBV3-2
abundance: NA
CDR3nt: TGTGCCAGCAGCCAAGTCGGGTACGACAGGGGAGAGACCCAGTACTTC
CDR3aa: CASSQVGYDRGETQYF

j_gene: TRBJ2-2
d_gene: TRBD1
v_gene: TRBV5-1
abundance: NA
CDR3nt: TGCGCCAGCAGCTGGACAGGGGGCGACACCGGGGAGCTGTTTTTT
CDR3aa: CASSWTGGDTGELFF

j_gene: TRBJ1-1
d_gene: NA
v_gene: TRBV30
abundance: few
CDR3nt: TGTGCCACCCGTGCTTACCGGGACACTGAAGCTTTCTTT
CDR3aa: CATRAYRDTEAFF

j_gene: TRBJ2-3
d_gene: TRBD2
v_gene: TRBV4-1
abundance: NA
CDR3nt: TGCGCCAGCAGCCAATATACTAGCGGGGGGGCAAAAGATACGCAGTATTTT
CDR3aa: CASSQYTSGGAKDTQYF

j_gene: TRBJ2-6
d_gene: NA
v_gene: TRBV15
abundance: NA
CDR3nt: TGTGCCACCAGCAGAGACCTAGTTGCCGGGGCCAACGTCCTGACTTTC
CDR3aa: CATSRDLVAGANVLTF

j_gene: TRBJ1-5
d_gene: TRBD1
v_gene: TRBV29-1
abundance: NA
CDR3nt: TGCAGCGTGTCTGACAGGGGGCATCAGCCCCAGCATTTT
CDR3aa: CSVSDRGHQPQHF

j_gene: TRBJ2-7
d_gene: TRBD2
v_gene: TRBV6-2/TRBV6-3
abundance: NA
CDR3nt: TGTGCCAGCAGCACACCATCTAGCGGGAGGATCTACGAGCAGTACTTC
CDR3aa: CASSTPSSGRIYEQYF

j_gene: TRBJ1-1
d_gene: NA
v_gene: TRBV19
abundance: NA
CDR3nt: TGTGCCACCAGGGGCCGAGGGAACACTGAAGCTTTCTTT
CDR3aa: CATRGRGNTEAFF

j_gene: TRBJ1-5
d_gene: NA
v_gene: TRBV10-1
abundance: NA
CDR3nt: TGCGCCAGCAGTGATCGTGGCGGGGCCTTGGGGCCCCAGCATTTT
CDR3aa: CASSDRGGALGPQHF

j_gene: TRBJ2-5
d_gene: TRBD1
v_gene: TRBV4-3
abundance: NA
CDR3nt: TGCGCCAGCAGCCAACACAGGGGGGTACTCGAAGAGACCCAGTACTTC
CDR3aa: CASSQHRGVLEETQYF